The source of this TCR beta chain is a study of control samples from healthy donors and cancer patients. Sequencing used immunoSEQ multiplex PCR; TCRdb keeps in-frame clones, though not all of them. The clone table shows about 190,000 clones, with the ten largest holding around 2%. V was pared by 0 bases and J by 0 bases, with 10 bases between. CDR3 length equals 16 residues. Germline CDR1 reads SGHRS; CDR2 reads YFSETQ. Material for sequencing was blood. The source of this sequence is a woman aged 25 to 45 in good health. The V call is TRBV5-1, the J call TRBJ2-1, with D unclear. This chain's CDR3 is CASSLVPESSYNEQFF. The CDR3 region has the DNA TGCGCCAGCAGCTTGGTGCCGGAAAGCTCCTACAATGAGCAGTTCTTC.